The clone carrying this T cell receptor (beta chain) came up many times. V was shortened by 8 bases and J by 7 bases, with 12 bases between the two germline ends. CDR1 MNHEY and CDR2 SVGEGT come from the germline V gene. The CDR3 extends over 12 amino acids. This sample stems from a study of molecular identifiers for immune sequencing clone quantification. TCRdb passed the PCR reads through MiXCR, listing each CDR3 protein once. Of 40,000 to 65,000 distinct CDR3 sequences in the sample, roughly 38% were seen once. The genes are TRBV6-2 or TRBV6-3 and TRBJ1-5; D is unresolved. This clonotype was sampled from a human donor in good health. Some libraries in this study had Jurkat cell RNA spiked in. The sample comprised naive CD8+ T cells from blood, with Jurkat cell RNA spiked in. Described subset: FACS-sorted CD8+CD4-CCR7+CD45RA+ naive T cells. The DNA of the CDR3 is TGTGCCAGCTTCACCCCCGGACAGCCCCAGCATTTT. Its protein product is CASFTPGQPQHF.